This entry describes one T cell receptor (beta chain). Its antigen is as yet unknown. The same CDR3 also results from other DNA sequences found in this sample. The data originate from a study of T cell responses to AZD1222 COVID-19 vaccine. J gave up 3 bases and V 5 bases, and 3 bases lay outside the gene matches. CDR1 is MNHEY and CDR2 is SVGAGI in the germline V gene. The CDR3 sequence is 14 residues long. Findings of the study overall: Mostly white British, mostly female donors; authors suggested clonal diversity may be underestimated.

Repertoires were generated with immunoSEQ multiplex PCR, while TCRdb's copy carries only in-frame clones and drops some. The sample carries more than 150,000 clones, 87% recorded once. The TCR sequence derives from an adult who received the AZD1222 COVID-19 vaccine. This chain connects TRBV6-5 to TRBJ2-7; 11 nucleotides align to TRBD2. Source: peripheral blood, taken 28 days after the second AZD1222 dose. In DNA, the CDR3 is TGTGCCAGCAGTCCCGGGACTAGCGGCTACGAGCAGTACTTC. Amino acid sequence: CASSPGTSGYEQYF.